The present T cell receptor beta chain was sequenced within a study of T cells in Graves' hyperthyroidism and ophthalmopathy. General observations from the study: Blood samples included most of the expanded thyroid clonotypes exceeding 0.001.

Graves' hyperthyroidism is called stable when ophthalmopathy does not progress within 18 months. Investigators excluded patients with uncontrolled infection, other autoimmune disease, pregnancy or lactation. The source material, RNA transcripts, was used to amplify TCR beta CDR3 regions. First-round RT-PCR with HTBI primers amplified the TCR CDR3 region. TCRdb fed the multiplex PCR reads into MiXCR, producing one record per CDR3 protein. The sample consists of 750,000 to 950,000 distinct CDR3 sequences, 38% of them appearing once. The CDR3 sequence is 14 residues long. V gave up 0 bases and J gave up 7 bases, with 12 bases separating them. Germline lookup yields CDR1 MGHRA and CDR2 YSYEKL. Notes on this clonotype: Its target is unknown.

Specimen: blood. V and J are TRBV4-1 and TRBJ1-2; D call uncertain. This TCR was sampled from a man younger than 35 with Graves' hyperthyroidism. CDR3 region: CASSQDWPRGGYTF. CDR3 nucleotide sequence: TGCGCCAGCAGCCAAGATTGGCCGCGAGGTGGCTACACCTTC.